These 8 T cell receptor beta chains were sequenced from one sample in a study of early T cells in non-severe SARS-CoV-2 infection (dated by TCRdb to the early 2020s). The method behind the library was 5' RACE. The run used a NextSeq 500. The raw public reads went through TCRdb reprocessing: fastp at Q25, MiXCR clone calling, in-frame beta chains kept. Each CDR3 protein gets just one entry, which takes the most common genes and DNA from the rows behind it. In all, the sample holds more than 65,000 distinct CDR3 sequences, and less than 15% of those were seen once. Roughly 5% of the sample belongs to the ten largest clones. Specimen: whole blood. Every receptor here comes from an adult who was a healthcare worker with PCR-confirmed SARS-CoV-2 infection or an uninfected control (not recorded which).

The table lists this clonotype with many counts. This chain links TRBV11-3 with TRBJ2-1; 9 bases agree with TRBD2. Germline-derived CDR1 and CDR2 are SGHNT and YENEEA. V gave up 5 bases and J gave up 9 bases; unmatched junction bases: 17. The CDR3 contains 17 residues. As DNA, the CDR3 is TGTGCCAGCAGCCCCTCGCGGGGACTAGCCGTGGGGGGTGAGCAGTTCTTC. This encodes CASSPSRGLAVGGEQFF.

This clonotype has at least ten counts. V is TRBV7-8 and J is TRBJ2-7; D tentatively reads TRBD1 or TRBD2 (5 bases each). Germline CDR1 is SGHVS and CDR2 is FQNEAQ. The V end lost 5 bases, the J end lost 7 bases, and 21 bases lay between the germline ends. The CDR3 runs to 15 residues. The CDR3 protein is CASSSLTGPTREQYF. The CDR3 coding sequence is TGTGCCAGCAGCAGCCTCACGGGGCCGACGAGGGAGCAGTACTTC.

This clonotype has a count of ten or more. The chain combines TRBV14 with TRBJ2-5; TRBD1 agrees at 9 bases. This CDR3 region has 17 residues. Losses at the gene ends were 4 bases for V and 2 bases for J; bases not matched to a gene: 11. The V gene's germline CDR1 is SGHDN and CDR2 FVKESK. CDR3 DNA sequence: TGTGCCAGCAGCCGAATGCAACCGGGACAGGGACAAGAGACCCAGTACTTC. It translates to CASSRMQPGQGQETQYF. Together with reference TRBV14 and TRBJ2-5, the CDR3 gives the full variable domain: EAGVTQFPSHSVIEKGQTVTLRCDPISGHDNLYWYRRVMGKEIKFLLHFVKESKQDESGMPNNRFLAERTGGTYSTLKVQPAELEDSGVYFCASSRMQPGQGQETQYFGPGTRLLVL.

This clonotype was detected only a few times. CDR3 bases: TGTGCCAGCAGTTACGGGAGCACCTCTGGAAACACCATATATTTT. Its translation: CASSYGSTSGNTIYF. This chain joins TRBV6-6 and TRBJ1-3; no firm D call. Germline V gene data show CDR1 as MNHNY and CDR2 as SVGAGI (reference sequence). Trimming removed 2 bases at V and 0 bases at J, with 8 bases between. The CDR3 consists of 15 residues.

This clonotype has a count of ten or more. The V and J genes are TRBV7-6 and TRBJ2-1; 7 nucleotides agree with TRBD1. CDR3 length: 14 residues. The V gene end was trimmed by 5 bases and the J gene end by 7 bases; junction bases not matched to a gene: 8. Germline-derived CDR1 and CDR2 are SGHVS and FNYEAQ. The CDR3 reads CASSLRDSGNEQFF. CDR3 DNA: TGTGCCAGCAGCCTCCGGGACAGTGGGAATGAGCAGTTCTTC.

For the CDR3, the DNA is TGCAGTGCTTTAGCGGCAAGCTCCTACAATGAGCAGTTCTTC. It codes for CSALAASSYNEQFF. This rearrangement joins TRBV20-1 to TRBJ2-1; tentatively, D is TRBD2 (6 bases). CDR1 DFQATT and CDR2 SNEGSKA come from the germline V gene (reference sequence). The CDR3 length is 14 residues. V dropped 5 bases and J dropped 0 bases, with 11 bases sitting between them.

As DNA, the CDR3 is TGTGCCATCAGGAATGACAGGGAAACTGAAGCTTTCTTT. This encodes CAIRNDRETEAFF. The chain employs TRBV10-3 and TRBJ1-1, with 7 bases aligning to TRBD1. The junction had 6 bases not matched to a gene; V was cut back by 6 bases and J by 5 bases. The CDR3 length is 13 residues. The germline V gene encodes CDR1 ENHRY and CDR2 SYGVKD.

This clonotype was recorded a few times. The chain has TRBV5-1 and TRBJ1-1, with D possibly being TRBD1 (6 bases). The CDR3 runs to 13 residues. The V gene's germline CDR1 is SGHRS and CDR2 YFSETQ. Trimming removed 4 bases at V and 3 bases at J, with 10 bases between. The DNA for the CDR3 is TGCGCCAGCAGCAAATGGACAGACACTGAAGCTTTCTTT. It yields the protein CASSKWTDTEAFF.